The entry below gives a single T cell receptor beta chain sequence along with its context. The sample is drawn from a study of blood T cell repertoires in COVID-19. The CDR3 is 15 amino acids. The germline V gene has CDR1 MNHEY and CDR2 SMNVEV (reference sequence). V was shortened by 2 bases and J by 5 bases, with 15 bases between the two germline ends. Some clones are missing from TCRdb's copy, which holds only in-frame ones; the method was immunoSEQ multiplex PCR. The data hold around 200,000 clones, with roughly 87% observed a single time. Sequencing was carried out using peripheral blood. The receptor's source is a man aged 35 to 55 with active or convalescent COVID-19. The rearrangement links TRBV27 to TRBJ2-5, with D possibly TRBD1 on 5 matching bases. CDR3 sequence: CASSLNRLGSETQYF. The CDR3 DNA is TGTGCCAGCAGTTTAAACAGGCTCGGGTCGGAGACCCAGTACTTC.